This entry describes one TCR beta chain. The data originate from a study of blood T cell repertoires in COVID-19. Trimming took 3 bases from V and 4 from J; bases not matched to a gene: 11. CDR1 is LGHNA, CDR2 YNFKEQ, per germline. The CDR3 has 18 amino acids. Profiled with immunoSEQ multiplex PCR; TCRdb holds only in-frame clones, not every one. This repertoire shows around 400,000 clones, nearly 90% found once; its top ten account for about 1.4%. The specimen was PBMCs or T cells enriched from blood (not recorded which). The sequence derives from a young woman who had been exposed to COVID-19. The J gene is TRBJ1-4, the V gene TRBV4-2, with 10 nucleotides matching TRBD1. The CDR3 DNA is TGTGCCAGCAGCCAGGACCGGACAGGGGGGCGCCATAATGAAAAACTGTTTTTT. Its protein product is CASSQDRTGGRHNEKLFF.